This TCR beta chain was identified during a study of beta chain features in type 1 diabetes. The CDR3 runs to 17 residues. Germline V lookup: CDR1 SQVTM, CDR2 ANQGSEA. V was clipped by 0 bases and J by 5 bases; unmatched bases: 14. Sorted CD4+ subsets: naive, central memory, regulatory, stem cell-like memory (CD45RO/CCR7/CD25/CD127/CD95/CD27 panel). The authors reverse transcribed all of the isolated RNA, so sequencing captured expressed TCRB transcripts. Some clones are missing from TCRdb's copy, which holds only in-frame ones; the method was immunoSEQ multiplex PCR. The sample contains approximately 150,000 clones, about 9.7% of which appear only once.

The sequence derives from a woman aged 40 to 50 in good health. Sequencing was performed on central memory CD4+ T cells from blood. The chain couples TRBV29-1 to TRBJ2-3; 7 bases match TRBD2. The CDR3 sequence: CSVEDLSGLGFEDTQYF. The DNA for the CDR3 is TGCAGCGTTGAAGATCTTTCAGGACTAGGGTTTGAAGATACGCAGTATTTT.